This entry is about one T cell receptor (beta chain). Its antigen is unknown. These data come from a study of blood T cells in healthy people across ages. Sample-barcoded 5' priming and a J-beta primer mix drove a second PCR of about 6 to 11 cycles. MiXCR, applied by TCRdb to the 5' RACE reads, yields one record per CDR3 protein. The sample comprises around 780,000 distinct CDR3 sequences, just over 55% of which are singletons, and more than 25% rests with the top ten. Study findings and constraints: Investigators viewed diversity estimates from one million T cells as underestimates, the study reported.

The TCR sequence derives from a man aged 35 to 55 in good health. The sequenced material came from blood.

The CDR3 region is CASRHPGGQAFF. CDR3 coding DNA: TGTGCCAGCAGACACCCTGGGGGGCAAGCTTTCTTT. The rearrangement joins TRBV7-9 to TRBJ1-1; D possibly corresponds to TRBD1 (6 bases). Germline lookup yields CDR1 SEHNR and CDR2 FQNEAQ (reference sequence). CDR3 length: 12 amino acids. V lost 6 bases to trimming and J lost 9 bases, with 14 bases between them.